These 8 T cell receptor beta chains share one sample of origin, sequenced in a study of shared clonotypes between healthy human individuals. Produced via immunoSEQ multiplex PCR; TCRdb's table is partial and in-frame only. Of around 2,100,000 clones listed, about 95% are singletons. CD45RO-negative, CCR7-positively selected cells formed the naive CD8 fraction, excluding terminally differentiated effector memory CD45RA+ cells. The source material was naive CD8+ T cells sorted from blood. These TCRs come from a man between 18 and 29 years old in good health.

In its sample, this clone was seen once. V is TRBV29-1 and J is TRBJ2-1; D possibly corresponds to TRBD2 (6 bases). The CDR3 length is 18 residues. CDR1 and CDR2 from the germline V gene are SQVTM and ANQGSEA. The V gene lost 1 base and the J gene lost 1 base, with 20 bases spanning the gap. The CDR3 sequence: CSVEGLESGRDSYNEQFF. CDR3 coding DNA: TGCAGCGTTGAAGGGCTGGAGTCTGGGCGGGATTCCTACAATGAGCAGTTCTTC.

This clone was counted only a few times. Written as DNA, the CDR3 is TGTGCCAGTAGTATTGGGATGGGACTAGCGACCTACGAGCAGTACTTC. It translates to CASSIGMGLATYEQYF. J is TRBJ2-7 and V is TRBV19; 10 bases are shared with TRBD2. J was trimmed by 2 bases and V by 3 bases; bases with no gene match: 7. The CDR3 totals 16 residues. Germline V gene lookup returns CDR1 LNHDA and CDR2 SQIVND (reference sequence).

V gene TRBV11-2 combines with J gene TRBJ2-1, with TRBD1 matching 8 bases. This CDR3 is 15 amino acids long. Looked up from germline, CDR1 is SGHAT and CDR2 is FQNNGV. The junction had 7 bases not matched to a gene; V was cut back by 1 base and J by 8 bases. In nucleotides, the CDR3 is TGTGCCAGCAGCTTAGTTCGGACAGGGTTCGATGAGCAGTTCTTC. It specifies CASSLVRTGFDEQFF.

J is TRBJ1-6 and V is TRBV9; no reliable D call. Germline loops: CDR1 SGDLS, CDR2 YYNGEE. The CDR3 has 17 residues. The germline V and J ends were trimmed by 0 bases and 0 bases, with 10 bases remaining between them. The CDR3 is CASSVDPLSSYNSPLHF. Here the CDR3 DNA reads TGTGCCAGCAGCGTAGATCCTCTAAGCTCCTATAATTCACCCCTCCACTTT.

The chain employs TRBV6-5 and TRBJ2-7, with 9 bases matching TRBD2. V lost 2 bases, J lost 2 bases, and 4 bases stayed unmatched. CDR3 length: 15 residues. The germline V gene has CDR1 MNHEY and CDR2 SVGAGI. In DNA, the CDR3 is TGTGCCAGCAGTTACGCGGGAGGGCCGACCTACGAGCAGTACTTC. As protein: CASSYAGGPTYEQYF.

As concerns this clone: Different DNA sequences within this sample yield the same CDR3. The chain couples TRBV27 to TRBJ2-7; D call uncertain. The CDR3 is made up of 13 amino acids. The ends were cut back, 4 bases at V and 0 bases at J, with 7 bases in the middle. CDR1 is MNHEY, CDR2 SMNVEV, per germline (reference sequence). The CDR3 sequence is CASSYLSSYEQYF. The CDR3 nucleotides are TGTGCCAGCAGTTACCTAAGCTCCTACGAGCAGTACTTC.

The chain recombines TRBV25-1 with TRBJ2-7; unclear D gene. Germline lookup yields CDR1 MGHDK and CDR2 SYGVNS. V dropped 3 bases and J dropped 5 bases, with 5 bases sitting between them. The CDR3 is 11 amino acids. CDR3 loop: CASSDNNEQYF. CDR3 DNA: TGTGCCAGCAGTGATAACAACGAGCAGTACTTC.

The chain couples TRBV13 to TRBJ2-1, with 8 bases identical to TRBD2. This CDR3 region has 14 residues. Trimming at V came to 5 bases and at J to 6 bases, leaving 6 bases not matched to a gene. Germline values: CDR1 PRHDT, CDR2 FYEKMQ (reference sequence). This CDR3 reads CASSPTSGINEQFF. The CDR3 nucleotides are TGTGCCAGCAGCCCAACTAGCGGCATCAATGAGCAGTTCTTC.